This T cell receptor (beta chain) emerged from a study of blood T cell repertoires in COVID-19. Study details: The United States, Italy and Spain provided the acute and convalescent COVID-19 samples. PBMCs, B-cell-depleted T cells, or T cells were the source of the cDNA or gDNA that made up the material.

Germline lookup yields CDR1 SGDLS and CDR2 YYNGEE. V gave up 3 bases and J gave up 2 bases; unmatched junction bases: 11. The CDR3 is 18 amino acids. The assay was immunoSEQ multiplex PCR, and TCRdb's table has in-frame clones only and misses some. Among around 260,000 clones listed, roughly 91% were seen once. The sequence derives from a man aged 30-40 years with acute or convalescent COVID-19. The sample taken for sequencing was peripheral blood. The chain carries TRBV9 and TRBJ1-6; 7 positions match TRBD1. CDR3 region: CASSDPGGTSPYNSPLHF. The CDR3 DNA reads TGTGCCAGCAGCGATCCAGGGGGGACTTCGCCCTATAATTCACCCCTCCACTTT.